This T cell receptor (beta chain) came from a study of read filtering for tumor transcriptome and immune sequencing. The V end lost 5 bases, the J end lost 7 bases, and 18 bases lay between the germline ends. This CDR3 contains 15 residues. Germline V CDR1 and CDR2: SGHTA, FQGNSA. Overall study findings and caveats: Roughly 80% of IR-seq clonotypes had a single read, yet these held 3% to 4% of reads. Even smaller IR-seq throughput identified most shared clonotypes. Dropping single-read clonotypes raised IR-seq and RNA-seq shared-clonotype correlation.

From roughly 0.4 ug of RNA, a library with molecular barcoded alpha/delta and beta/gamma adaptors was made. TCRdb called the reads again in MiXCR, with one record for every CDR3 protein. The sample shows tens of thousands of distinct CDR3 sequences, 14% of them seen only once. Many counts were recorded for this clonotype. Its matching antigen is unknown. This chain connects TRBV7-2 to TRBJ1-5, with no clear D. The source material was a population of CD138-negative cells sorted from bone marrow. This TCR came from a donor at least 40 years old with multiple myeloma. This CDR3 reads CASSRSPGLGQPQHF. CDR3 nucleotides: TGTGCCAGCAGCCGCAGTCCCGGGCTGGGACAGCCCCAGCATTTT. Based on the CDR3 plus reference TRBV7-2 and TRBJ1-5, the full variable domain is GAGVSQSPSNKVTEKGKDVELRCDPISGHTALYWYRQSLGQGLEFLIYFQGNSAPDKSGLPSDRFSAERTGGSVSTLTIQRTQQEDSAVYLCASSRSPGLGQPQHFGDGTRLSIL.